This T cell receptor beta chain emerged from a study of blood T cell repertoires in COVID-19. This clone has only a few counts. Germline loops: CDR1 SGHTA, CDR2 FQGNSA. The CDR3 spans 15 residues. The V and J ends lost 2 bases and 6 bases respectively, with 17 bases between them. TCRdb's table, derived via immunoSEQ multiplex PCR, lists solely in-frame clones and lacks some. The sample lists 200,000 to 300,000 clones; around 84% were seen once. The sequence was collected from a woman in her 70s with active or convalescent COVID-19. The chain combines TRBV7-2 with TRBJ2-7; no clear D gene. The sequenced material came from peripheral blood. Written as DNA, the CDR3 is TGTGCCAGCAGCTTATCGGAAATTACTACGCTCGAGCAGTACTTC. It is translated as CASSLSEITTLEQYF.